These 25 T cell receptor beta chains came from one sample sequenced in a study of blood T cell repertoires in COVID-19 (dated by TCRdb to the early 2020s). The library was obtained by the immunoSEQ multiplex PCR assay. TCRdb retrieved this table from immuneACCESS and kept in-frame rearrangements only. Not all clones are present; in checked studies, unresolved V genes account for under half, and no reason is known for the remainder. The sample table contains approximately 50,000 clones; only one count was recorded for 90% of them. Together, the top ten hold approximately 4% of the sample. Sequenced: peripheral blood. These receptors were obtained from a human donor in a cohort sampled during active COVID-19.

The chain links TRBV7-9 to TRBJ2-7; a possible D gene is TRBD2 (6 bases). The CDR3 has 14 residues. Germline V gives CDR1 SEHNR, CDR2 FQNEAQ (reference sequence). Trimming took 2 bases from V and 6 from J, leaving 14 bases between them. As DNA, the CDR3 is TGTGCCAGCAGCTTATCTACGTCAGCGGGCGAGCAGTACTTC. Protein product: CASSLSTSAGEQYF.

This clone appeared a few times. V and J are TRBV21-1 and TRBJ1-4; TRBD1, the table's D call, was not compared with the DNA. TRBV21-1 is classified as a pseudogene. This CDR3 is built from 17 residues. CDR3 protein: CASSGDRGFATNEKLFF. CDR3 DNA sequence: TGTGCCAGCAGCGGGGACAGGGGATTTGCAACTAATGAAAAACTGTTTTTT.

In DNA, the CDR3 is TGTGCCTGGAGCGACCCAGGGGCCCATAGGAATTCACCCCTCCACTTT. Protein sequence: CAWSDPGAHRNSPLHF. This chain links TRBV30 with TRBJ1-6; TRBD1 might be the D (6 bases). Per the germline V gene, CDR1 is GTSNPN and CDR2 is SVGIG (reference sequence). The V end lost 3 bases, the J end lost 7 bases, and 19 bases lay between the germline ends. The CDR3 totals 16 residues.

This chain uses TRBV11-2 with TRBJ1-1, with 10 nucleotides matching TRBD1. CDR1 SGHAT and CDR2 FQNNGV come from the germline V gene. This CDR3 contains 17 residues. J lost 4 bases, V lost 4 bases, and 12 bases had no gene match. This CDR3 is CASSSGPTGGRGTEAFF. Here the CDR3 DNA reads TGTGCCAGCAGCTCAGGACCGACAGGGGGCAGAGGCACTGAAGCTTTCTTT.

J is TRBJ1-5 and V is TRBV9, with D perhaps matching TRBD1 (5 bases). In germline, CDR1 is SGDLS, CDR2 YYNGEE. The length of the CDR3 is 14 residues. V lost 2 bases to trimming and J lost 1 base, with 7 bases between them. The CDR3 sequence is CASSVDSSNQPQHF. DNA for the CDR3: TGTGCCAGCAGCGTCGACAGCAGCAATCAGCCCCAGCATTTT. The full variable domain, with the rest looked up from reference TRBV9 and TRBJ1-5, is DSGVTQTPKHLITATGQRVTLRCSPRSGDLSVYWYQQSLDQGLQFLIQYYNGEERAKGNILERFSAQQFPDLHSELNLSSLELGDSALYFCASSVDSSNQPQHFGDGTRLSIL.

This clone showed up just once. The chain uses TRBV11-2 and TRBJ2-2; D possibly corresponds to TRBD1 (6 bases). This CDR3 is 15 amino acids long. Germline V gene sequence: CDR1 SGHAT, CDR2 FQNNGV. Between the trimmed V and J ends, which lost 5 bases and 5 bases, there was a span of 15 bases. CDR3 loop: CASSNYRVRTGELFF. The CDR3 coding sequence is TGTGCCAGCAGCAACTACAGGGTGCGAACCGGGGAGCTGTTTTTT. Variable domain in full (rest from reference TRBV11-2 and TRBJ2-2): EAGVAQSPRYKIIEKRQSVAFWCNPISGHATLYWYQQILGQGPKLLIQFQNNGVVDDSQLPKDRFSAERLKGVDSTLKIQPAKLEDSAVYLCASSNYRVRTGELFFGEGSRLTVL.

The genes are TRBV2 and TRBJ2-7; D is perhaps TRBD2 (7 bases). The CDR3 spans 12 residues. Germline assignment: CDR1 SNHLY and CDR2 FYNNEI. Between the trimmed V and J ends, which lost 7 bases and 7 bases, there was a span of 14 bases. CDR3 sequence (DNA): TGTGCCAGCACCAGGGAGGGGGTAGAGCAGTACTTC. Amino acid sequence: CASTREGVEQYF.

The V call is TRBV10-3, the J call TRBJ1-2; perhaps TRBD1 as D (6 bases). CDR1 is ENHRY, CDR2 SYGVKD, per germline. There are 15 residues in the CDR3. V lost 0 bases and J 2 bases, leaving 10 bases between the germline ends. CDR3 region: CAISESWGPNYGYTF. The CDR3 DNA is TGTGCCATCAGTGAGTCATGGGGGCCCAACTATGGCTACACCTTC.

J is TRBJ1-1 and V is TRBV28, with D possibly being TRBD1 (6 bases). Trimming shortened V by 8 bases and J by 0 bases, and 16 bases separated the two germline ends. The germline V gene encodes CDR1 MDHEN and CDR2 SYDVKM. The CDR3 sequence is 15 residues long. CDR3 sequence: CASCWGGQVNTEAFF. The CDR3 DNA reads as TGTGCCAGCTGTTGGGGGGGGCAAGTGAACACTGAAGCTTTCTTT.

A few counts support this clone. This chain uses TRBV7-9 with TRBJ1-2, with TRBD1 matching 7 bases. The CDR3 covers 15 residues. The germline V gene has CDR1 SEHNR and CDR2 FQNEAQ (reference sequence). The V gene end was trimmed by 1 base and the J gene end by 2 bases; junction bases not matched to a gene: 4. This CDR3 reads CASSLGATGNYGYTF. The CDR3 DNA is TGTGCCAGCAGCTTAGGGGCGACAGGGAACTATGGCTACACCTTC.

This clone was counted once. The genes are TRBV20-1 and TRBJ2-3; no clear D. V gave up 6 bases and J gave up 8 bases, with 9 bases separating them. Germline values: CDR1 DFQATT, CDR2 SNEGSKA (reference sequence). The CDR3 sequence is 10 residues long. The CDR3 DNA reads TGCAGTGCCCCATACGGTACGCAGTATTTT. Translating it yields CSAPYGTQYF.

The chain combines TRBV7-6 with TRBJ1-5; TRBD1 matches at 10 bases. Germline assignment: CDR1 SGHVS and CDR2 FNYEAQ. With V trimmed by 5 bases and J by 3 bases, 4 bases remained unmatched. CDR3 size: 15 residues. The CDR3 spells CASSLGTGDNQPQHF. In nucleotides, the CDR3 is TGTGCCAGCAGCCTAGGGACAGGGGACAATCAGCCCCAGCATTTT.

V usage is TRBV14 and J usage is TRBJ2-1, with TRBD2 matching over 15 bases. From germline, CDR1 is SGHDN and CDR2 FVKESK. The CDR3 totals 15 residues. V lost 3 bases to trimming and J lost 9 bases; unmatched junction nucleotides: 3. The CDR3 protein is CASSQGLAGGVEQFF. In DNA, the CDR3 is TGTGCCAGCAGCCAGGGACTAGCGGGAGGCGTTGAGCAGTTCTTC.

The V call is TRBV9, the J call TRBJ1-3; D gene unclear. From germline, CDR1 is SGDLS and CDR2 YYNGEE. This CDR3 is built from 14 residues. Between the trimmed V and J ends, which lost 0 bases and 3 bases, there was a span of 7 bases. The chain's CDR3 is CASSVAFVGNTIYF. DNA for the CDR3: TGTGCCAGCAGCGTAGCGTTCGTTGGAAACACCATATATTTT.

The chain uses TRBV5-1 and TRBJ2-1, with 7 bases that match TRBD2. V was clipped by 0 bases and J by 5 bases; unmatched bases: 8. CDR1 and CDR2 (germline): SGHRS, YFSETQ. There are 16 residues in the CDR3. The CDR3 sequence: CASSLGGSGAHNEQFF. In DNA, the CDR3 is TGCGCCAGCAGCTTGGGAGGCAGCGGGGCCCACAATGAGCAGTTCTTC.

This clone was observed a handful of times. The CDR3 DNA reads TGTGCCACCAGCAGAGATCGGGAAACTGGGGCCAACGTCCTGACTTTC. Protein product: CATSRDRETGANVLTF. The chain links TRBV15 to TRBJ2-6; possibly TRBD2 for D (5 bases). The V end lost 0 bases, the J end lost 2 bases, and 8 bases lay between the germline ends. The CDR3 covers 16 residues. Germline V gene data show CDR1 as LNHNV and CDR2 as YYDKDF (reference sequence).

This clone was detected only a few times. For the CDR3, the DNA is TGCGCCAGCAGCCCCGACTCGTCACTCTACGAGCAGTACGTC. Amino acid sequence: CASSPDSSLYEQYV. The chain combines TRBV5-1 with TRBJ2-7; no clear D. V was trimmed by 4 bases and J by 3 bases, leaving 14 bases between them. Germline CDR1 and CDR2: SGHRS and YFSETQ. The CDR3 totals 14 residues.

The chain has TRBV19 and TRBJ1-6, with 10 bases that match TRBD1. The V gene's germline CDR1 is LNHDA and CDR2 SQIVND (reference sequence). The ends lost 7 bases at V and 6 bases at J; junction bases unmatched: 9. The CDR3 contains 16 residues. CDR3 in DNA: TGTGCCAGTATGGCTAGACAGGGGGCAAGTAATTCACCCCTCCACTTT. It encodes CASMARQGASNSPLHF.

This clone was detected a few times. This chain joins TRBV3-1 (or the pseudogene TRBV3-2) and TRBJ2-7; D gene unclear. Germline CDR1 and CDR2: LGHDT and YNNKEL (reference sequence). This CDR3 has 13 amino acids. V was trimmed by 0 bases and J by 9 bases, leaving 12 bases between them. The CDR3 region has the DNA TGTGCCAGCAGCCAAGATCATAAGATGGCGCAGTACTTC. It encodes CASSQDHKMAQYF.

V usage is TRBV3-1 (or the pseudogene TRBV3-2) and J usage is TRBJ2-7; D perhaps matches TRBD2 (6 bases). Germline V gene lookup returns CDR1 LGHDT and CDR2 YNNKEL (reference sequence). Trimming pared 0 bases from V and 7 bases from J, leaving 22 bases between. This CDR3 has 17 residues. As DNA, the CDR3 is TGTGCCAGCAGCCAAGAGGGATTCGGTACGGGAGTAGTTGAGCAGTACTTC. This gives the protein CASSQEGFGTGVVEQYF.

This chain connects TRBV5-3 to TRBJ2-7; 9 bases align to TRBD2. TRBV5-3 is annotated as an ORF whose role is uncertain. This CDR3 comprises 17 residues. The V gene end was trimmed by 3 bases and the J gene end by 4 bases; junction bases not matched to a gene: 14. CDR3 bases: TGTGCCAGAAGCTCTACAGTGGGACTAGCCAGGATGTACGAGCAGTACGTC. Its translation is CARSSTVGLARMYEQYV.

V is TRBV9 and J is TRBJ1-1; 10 nucleotides align to TRBD1. Looked up from germline, CDR1 is SGDLS and CDR2 is YYNGEE. The CDR3 consists of 17 residues. V trimming: 3 bases; J trimming: 6 bases; junction bases outside the gene matches: 14. The CDR3 DNA reads TGTGCCAGCAGCGGCTTGGACAGGGGGACTTTTGGTCCTGAAGCTTTCTTT. It is translated as CASSGLDRGTFGPEAFF. Looking up the rest from reference TRBV9 and TRBJ1-1 gives the full variable domain: DSGVTQTPKHLITATGQRVTLRCSPRSGDLSVYWYQQSLDQGLQFLIQYYNGEERAKGNILERFSAQQFPDLHSELNLSSLELGDSALYFCASSGLDRGTFGPEAFFGQGTRLTVV.

This chain joins TRBV11-2 and TRBJ1-5; weak D call: TRBD1 (6 bases). CDR1 SGHAT and CDR2 FQNNGV come from the germline V gene. V gave up 5 bases and J gave up 5 bases, with 22 bases separating them. This CDR3 contains 17 residues. This CDR3 reads CASSQTTGPGQDQPQHF. The CDR3 DNA reads TGTGCCAGCAGCCAGACAACAGGGCCAGGGCAAGATCAGCCCCAGCATTTT.

This chain uses TRBV10-3 with TRBJ2-1; 8 nucleotides line up with TRBD2. CDR3 length: 13 amino acids. From germline, CDR1 is ENHRY and CDR2 SYGVKD. V dropped 10 bases and J dropped 3; count of bases not matched to a gene: 5. The CDR3 region is CATIAGNYNEQFF. The CDR3, as DNA: TGTGCCACTATAGCGGGAAACTACAATGAGCAGTTCTTC.

The rearrangement uses TRBV10-3 and TRBJ2-5; 9 nucleotides match TRBD1. Germline lookup yields CDR1 ENHRY and CDR2 SYGVKD. This CDR3 comprises 20 residues. The V segment lost 3 bases and the J segment 2 bases; nucleotides outside the gene matches: 19. The CDR3: CAISDTGQGRIAMTQETQYF. CDR3 sequence (DNA): TGTGCCATCAGTGATACGGGACAGGGCCGGATCGCGATGACTCAAGAGACCCAGTACTTC.